By share, the clone carrying this TCR beta chain ranks as medium-sized. Its cognate antigen is unknown. Unmatched junction bases numbered 10, after V lost 7 bases and J lost 6 bases. The germline V gene has CDR1 SEHNR and CDR2 FQNEAQ (reference sequence). This CDR3 spans 14 amino acids. The entry originates in a study of T cell clones after liver transplantation. Study information: In this trial, immunosuppression withdrawal was attempted within 2 years of liver transplant.

General study points: Rather than being deleted, graft donor-reactive T cells may have moved into the graft.

Repertoires were generated with immunoSEQ multiplex PCR, while TCRdb's copy carries only in-frame clones and drops some. The sample consists of approximately 50,000 clones, 65% to 80% of them appearing once. The chain carries TRBV7-9 and TRBJ1-1, with 8 bases identical to TRBD1. The receptor's source is a human patient who received a liver transplant. Some T cells may trace back to the graft donor. Sequences were derived from CD4+ T cells from blood, sampled around 4.5 years after liver transplant. This CDR3 is CASIMDRVKSEAFF. The DNA for the CDR3 is TGTGCCAGCATAATGGACAGGGTAAAGTCTGAAGCTTTCTTT.